Listed below are T cell receptor beta chains from one sample, sequenced in a study of cytomegalovirus exposure and HLA in healthy donors. Repertoires were generated with immunoSEQ multiplex PCR, while TCRdb's copy carries only in-frame clones and drops some. The repertoire table contains around 100,000 clones. Sequencing was carried out using PBMCs. These receptors came from a man in his forties in good health and CMV-seropositive. CDR3s include the opening cysteine and the closing phenylalanine or tryptophan. A D gene is named only where the DNA matches it firmly.

V gene	J gene	D gene	CDR3 protein	CDR3 DNA
TRBV6-6	TRBJ2-7	TRBD2	CASSTTSGNSYEQYF	TGTGCCAGCAGTACGACTAGCGGGAACTCCTACGAGCAGTACTTC
TRBV6-1	TRBJ2-3	TRBD2	CASSDLSGGVRTDTQYF	TGTGCCAGCAGTGATCTTAGCGGGGGGGTCCGAACAGATACGCAGTATTTT
TRBV5-4	TRBJ2-7	TRBD2	CASSVGTSGRKVEQYF	TGTGCCAGCAGCGTTGGGACTAGCGGGAGGAAGGTCGAGCAGTACTTC
TRBV7-3	TRBJ2-3	NA	CASSLTSNPSSTDTQYF	TGTGCCAGCAGCTTAACGAGTAACCCCTCGAGCACAGATACGCAGTATTTT
TRBV4-1	TRBJ2-5	NA	CASSQASLLGAQETQYF	TGCGCCAGCAGCCAAGCCTCCCTTCTGGGGGCCCAAGAGACCCAGTACTTC
TRBV5-4	TRBJ1-4	NA	CATRGGDGEKLFF	TGTGCAACACGAGGAGGGGATGGTGAAAAACTGTTTTTT
TRBV5-1	TRBJ1-2	NA	CASSVTYNYGYTF	TGCGCCAGCTCTGTGACATATAACTATGGCTACACCTTC
TRBV4-3	TRBJ2-3	NA	CASSQEGGVDTQYF	TGCGCCAGCAGCCAAGAAGGGGGGGTCGATACGCAGTATTTT
TRBV12-1	TRBJ2-7	NA	CASSLLAGTLREQYF	TGTGCCAGCAGCTTACTAGCGGGGACCCTCCGCGAGCAGTACTTC
TRBV10-3	TRBJ2-3	NA	CAISESWQGNRDTQYF	TGTGCCATCAGTGAGTCGTGGCAGGGGAATCGAGATACGCAGTATTTT
TRBV18	TRBJ1-2	NA	CASSRTDYGYTF	TGTGCCAGCTCCCGGACAGACTATGGCTACACCTTC
TRBV10-3	TRBJ2-1	TRBD1	CAISVGQGINEQFF	TGTGCCATCAGTGTGGGACAGGGTATCAATGAGCAGTTCTTC
TRBV5-6	TRBJ2-7	TRBD1	CASSASRTGGAYEQYF	TGTGCCAGCAGCGCGAGCAGGACAGGGGGCGCCTACGAGCAGTACTTC
TRBV11-3	TRBJ2-3	NA	CASSPGGFYSGTDTQYF	TGTGCCAGCAGTCCCGGCGGCTTTTACTCTGGCACAGATACGCAGTATTTT
TRBV19	TRBJ2-1	TRBD2	CASSIGDNGLAQFF	TGTGCCAGTAGTATTGGCGACAATGGACTAGCGCAGTTCTTC
TRBV14	TRBJ2-7	NA	CASSQVAGNSYEQYF	TGTGCCAGCAGCCAAGTTGCAGGAAACTCCTACGAGCAGTACTTC
TRBV5-4	TRBJ2-7	NA	CASSLGVIYEQYF	TGTGCCAGCAGCTTAGGAGTGATCTACGAGCAGTACTTC
TRBV11-1	TRBJ2-2	NA	CASREPNTGELFF	TGTGCCAGCAGGGAGCCAAACACCGGGGAGCTGTTTTTT
TRBV29-1	TRBJ2-1	NA	CSGRYNEQFF	TGCAGCGGGAGGTACAATGAGCAGTTCTTC
TRBV25-1	TRBJ2-2	TRBD1	CASSEDFRTGGITGELFF	TGTGCCAGCAGTGAAGACTTTAGGACAGGGGGCATCACCGGGGAGCTGTTTTTT
TRBV2	TRBJ2-3	TRBD1	CASSRWTGGISDTQYF	TGTGCCAGCAGCCGATGGACAGGGGGGATCTCAGATACGCAGTATTTT
TRBV7-8	TRBJ2-7	TRBD1	CASSLPIGTGFEQYF	TGTGCCAGCAGCTTACCAATCGGGACAGGGTTCGAGCAGTACTTC
TRBV15	TRBJ2-7	TRBD2	CATSRTLAGGPGEQYF	TGTGCCACCAGCAGAACCCTAGCGGGAGGGCCAGGGGAGCAGTACTTC
TRBV28	TRBJ2-4	TRBD1	CASSFLGTGGENIQYF	TGTGCCAGCAGTTTCCTGGGGACAGGGGGCGAAAACATTCAGTACTTC
TRBV9	TRBJ2-7	TRBD2	CASSAYSGLAYEQYF	TGTGCCAGCAGCGCTTATAGCGGGCTTGCCTACGAGCAGTACTTC
TRBV7-2	TRBJ1-2	TRBD1	CASSVQTGGGNYGYTF	TGTGCCAGCAGCGTCCAGACAGGGGGCGGAAACTATGGCTACACCTTC
TRBV7-9	TRBJ2-2	TRBD2	CASSLGGLAGVPGELFF	TGTGCCAGCAGCTTAGGGGGACTAGCGGGAGTTCCCGGGGAGCTGTTTTTT
TRBV27	TRBJ2-3	NA	CASSSGTDTQYF	TGTGCCAGCAGTTCCGGTACAGATACGCAGTATTTT
TRBV29-1	TRBJ2-7	TRBD1	CSVEQVQGAREQYF	TGCAGCGTTGAACAGGTACAGGGGGCACGCGAGCAGTACTTC
TRBV9	TRBJ2-7	TRBD2	CASSVGLAEEQYF	TGTGCCAGCAGCGTAGGACTAGCGGAGGAGCAGTACTTC
TRBV28	TRBJ2-7	TRBD1	CASTLQGVVYEQYF	TGTGCCAGCACCCTACAGGGGGTCGTCTACGAGCAGTACTTC
TRBV11-2	TRBJ1-4	TRBD1	CASSSREGAGEKLFF	TGTGCCAGCAGCTCCCGCGAGGGGGCGGGGGAAAAACTGTTTTTT
TRBV7-2	TRBJ2-1	TRBD2	CASSLAGSSGRAGDNEQFF	TGTGCCAGCAGCTTAGCGGGGAGTAGCGGGAGGGCCGGGGACAATGAGCAGTTCTTC
TRBV5-4	TRBJ2-2	TRBD1	CASSDRTGGNTGELFF	TGTGCCAGCAGCGACCGGACAGGGGGTAACACCGGGGAGCTGTTTTTT
TRBV5-1	TRBJ2-6	NA	CASSLGPFRALDGANVLTF	TGCGCCAGCAGCTTGGGGCCCTTCAGGGCTCTAGATGGGGCCAACGTCCTGACTTTC
TRBV7-9	TRBJ2-1	NA	CASSFPNEQFF	TGTGCCAGCAGCTTTCCTAATGAGCAGTTCTTC
TRBV19	TRBJ2-1	NA	CASSIAPSASYNEQFF	TGTGCCAGTAGTATAGCCCCTAGCGCATCCTACAATGAGCAGTTCTTC
TRBV30	TRBJ2-1	TRBD1	CARRGQYNEQFF	TGTGCCCGCCGGGGACAGTACAATGAGCAGTTCTTC
TRBV4-1	TRBJ1-5	NA	CASSPRPNSNQPQHF	TGCGCCAGCAGCCCCCGCCCTAATAGCAATCAGCCCCAGCATTTT
TRBV5-1	TRBJ2-7	TRBD2	CASSFSGVSYEQYF	TGCGCCAGCAGCTTCAGCGGGGTCTCCTACGAGCAGTACTTC
TRBV9	TRBJ2-3	NA	CASSVARASGTDTQYF	TGTGCCAGCAGCGTAGCTAGGGCTAGCGGCACAGATACGCAGTATTTT